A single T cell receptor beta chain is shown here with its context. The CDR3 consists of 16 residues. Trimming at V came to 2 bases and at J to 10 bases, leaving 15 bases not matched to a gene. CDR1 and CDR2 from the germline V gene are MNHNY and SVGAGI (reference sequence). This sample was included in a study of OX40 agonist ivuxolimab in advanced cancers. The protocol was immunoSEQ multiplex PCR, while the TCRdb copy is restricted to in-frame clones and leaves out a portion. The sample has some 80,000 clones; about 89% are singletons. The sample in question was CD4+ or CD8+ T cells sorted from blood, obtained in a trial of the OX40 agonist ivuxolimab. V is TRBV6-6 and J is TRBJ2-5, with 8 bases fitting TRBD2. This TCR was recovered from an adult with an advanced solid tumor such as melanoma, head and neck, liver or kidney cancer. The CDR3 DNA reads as TGTGCCAGCAGTTACCGCGGGCGGGAGGTTCAGGAGGGCCAGTACTTC. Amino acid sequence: CASSYRGREVQEGQYF.